This T cell receptor beta chain came from a study of cytomegalovirus exposure and HLA in healthy donors. Study-wide results and limits: It was likely that a cluster of highly shared sequence variants was a sequencing artifact. Previous analysis showed most TCR beta V segments were productive about 90% or about 30% of the time. In vitro assays verified that three CMV-associated chains recognized CMV antigens specifically. Later work found that TCR association rates differed between HLA loci; DRB1 had the most and HLA-C the fewest.

Germline V gene lookup returns CDR1 LNHDA and CDR2 SQIVND (reference sequence). This CDR3 is built from 13 residues. Trimming took off 5 bases at V and 4 bases at J, with 11 bases between the two ends. Comment on this clone: Its antigen is unknown.

PCR amplification relied on 60 Vbeta primers (plus 13 Jbeta primers). Assay: immunoSEQ multiplex PCR; the TCRdb copy retains only in-frame clones and omits some. This sample has under 200,000 clones, with around four fifths found just once. The sequencing sample was made of PBMCs. This sequence originates from a girl aged 2-9 years in good health and CMV-seropositive. The V call is TRBV19, the J call TRBJ2-5, with TRBD2 as a possible D gene (5 bases). The CDR3 protein is CASSVDSRETQYF. CDR3 nucleotide sequence: TGTGCCAGTAGTGTGGACTCTAGAGAGACCCAGTACTTC.